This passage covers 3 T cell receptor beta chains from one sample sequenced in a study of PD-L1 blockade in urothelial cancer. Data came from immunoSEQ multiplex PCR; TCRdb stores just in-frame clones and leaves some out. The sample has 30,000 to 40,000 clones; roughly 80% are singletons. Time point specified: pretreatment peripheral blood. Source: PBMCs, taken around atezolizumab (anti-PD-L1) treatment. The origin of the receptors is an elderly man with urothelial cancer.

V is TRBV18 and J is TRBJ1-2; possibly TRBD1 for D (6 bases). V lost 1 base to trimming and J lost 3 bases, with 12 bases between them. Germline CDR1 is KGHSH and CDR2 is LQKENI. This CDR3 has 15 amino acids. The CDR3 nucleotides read TGTGCCAGCTCACCACGCCCTAAGGGGGACTATGGCTACACCTTC. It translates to CASSPRPKGDYGYTF.

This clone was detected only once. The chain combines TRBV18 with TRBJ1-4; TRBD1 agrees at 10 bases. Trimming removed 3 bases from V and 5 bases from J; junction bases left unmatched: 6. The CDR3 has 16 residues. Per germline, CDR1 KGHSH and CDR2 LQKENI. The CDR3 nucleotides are TGTGCCAGCTCACCGACGATGACAGGGGGCAATGAAAAACTGTTTTTT. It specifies CASSPTMTGGNEKLFF.

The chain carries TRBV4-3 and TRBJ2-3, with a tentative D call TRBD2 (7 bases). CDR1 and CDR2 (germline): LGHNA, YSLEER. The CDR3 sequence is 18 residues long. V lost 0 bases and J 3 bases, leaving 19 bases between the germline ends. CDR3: CASSQEGGGTIKTDTQYF. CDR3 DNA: TGCGCCAGCAGCCAAGAAGGAGGGGGGACTATCAAAACAGATACGCAGTATTTT.